This T cell receptor (beta chain) was captured in a study of memory CD4+ T cells and cytomegalovirus serostatus. Study results and limitations: CD4+ memory repertoires contained 67 of 164 reported CMV TCRbeta sequences.

Single viable CD3+CD4+CD8-CD45RO+ cells were sorted as the memory CD4+ T cells. Serum IgG to CMV pp150, pp28, p38 and p52 defined serostatus. Remarks on this clone: Its target is unknown.

Germline CDR1 is SNHLY and CDR2 is FYNNEI. V shed 7 bases, J shed 4 bases, and the junction held 5 bases outside the gene matches. The CDR3 consists of 15 residues. TCRdb keeps only in-frame clones here, not all; method: immunoSEQ multiplex PCR. The profile shows 70,000 or so clones, 75% to 85% of them singletons. The sequence was collected from an adult in good health and CMV-seropositive. The rearrangement uses TRBV2 and TRBJ2-3; TRBD2 aligns across 13 bases. The sequenced sample was memory CD4+ T cells from blood. CDR3 amino acids: CASTRTSGRADTQYF. DNA for the CDR3: TGTGCCAGCACCCGGACTAGCGGGAGAGCAGATACGCAGTATTTT.